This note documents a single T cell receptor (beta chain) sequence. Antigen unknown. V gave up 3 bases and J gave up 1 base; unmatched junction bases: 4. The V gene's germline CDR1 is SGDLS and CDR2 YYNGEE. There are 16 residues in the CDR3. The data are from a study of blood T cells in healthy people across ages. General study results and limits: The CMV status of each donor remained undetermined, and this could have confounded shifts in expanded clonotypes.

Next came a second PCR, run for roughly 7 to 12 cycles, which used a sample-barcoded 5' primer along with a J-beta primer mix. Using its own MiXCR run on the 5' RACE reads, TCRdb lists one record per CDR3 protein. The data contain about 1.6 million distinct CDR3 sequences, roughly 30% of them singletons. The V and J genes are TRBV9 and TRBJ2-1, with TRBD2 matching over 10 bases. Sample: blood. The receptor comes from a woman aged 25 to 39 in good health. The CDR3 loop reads CASSASGRGSYNEQFF. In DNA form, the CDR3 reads TGTGCCAGCAGCGCGAGCGGGAGGGGGTCCTACAATGAGCAGTTCTTC.